This T cell receptor beta chain was sequenced during a study of radiotherapy plus CTLA-4 blockade in lung cancer. Study-level points and caveats: In blood, TCR clones derived from the tumor expanded after radiotherapy plus ipilimumab.

This clone was observed a few times. Its antigen is as yet unknown. Germline CDR1 reads KGHSH; CDR2 reads LQKENI. Trimming took off 3 bases at V and 5 bases at J, with 13 bases between the two ends. CDR3 size: 14 residues. Repertoires were generated with immunoSEQ multiplex PCR, while TCRdb's copy carries only in-frame clones and drops some. The sample shows tens of thousands of clones, 80% to 85% of them seen only once. The receptor comes from a human donor with non-small cell lung cancer who had stable disease on radiotherapy plus ipilimumab. Sequencing used peripheral blood, obtained from a patient treated with radiotherapy plus ipilimumab. The chain combines TRBV18 with TRBJ1-2; D not resolved. The CDR3: CASSPVEGLYGYTF. The CDR3 DNA is TGTGCCAGCTCACCGGTGGAGGGCCTGTATGGCTACACCTTC.